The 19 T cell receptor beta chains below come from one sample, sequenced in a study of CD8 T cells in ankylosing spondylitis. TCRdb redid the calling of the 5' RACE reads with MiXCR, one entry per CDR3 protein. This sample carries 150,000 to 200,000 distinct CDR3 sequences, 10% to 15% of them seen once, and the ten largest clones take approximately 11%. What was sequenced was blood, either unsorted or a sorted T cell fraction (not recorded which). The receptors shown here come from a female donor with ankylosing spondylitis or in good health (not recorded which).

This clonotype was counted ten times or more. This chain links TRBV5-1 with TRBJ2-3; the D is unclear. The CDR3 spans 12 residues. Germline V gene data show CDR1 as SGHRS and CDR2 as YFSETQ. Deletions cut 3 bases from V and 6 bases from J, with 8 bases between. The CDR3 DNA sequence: TGCGCCAGCAGCTCCCGATCGGATACGCAGTATTTT. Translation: CASSSRSDTQYF.

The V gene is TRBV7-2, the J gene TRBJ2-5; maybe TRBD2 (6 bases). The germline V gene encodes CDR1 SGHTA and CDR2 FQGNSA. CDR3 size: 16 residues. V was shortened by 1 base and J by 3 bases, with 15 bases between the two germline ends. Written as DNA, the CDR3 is TGTGCCAGCAGCTTAGGTCACCCGGGACTTAAAGAGACCCAGTACTTC. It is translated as CASSLGHPGLKETQYF.

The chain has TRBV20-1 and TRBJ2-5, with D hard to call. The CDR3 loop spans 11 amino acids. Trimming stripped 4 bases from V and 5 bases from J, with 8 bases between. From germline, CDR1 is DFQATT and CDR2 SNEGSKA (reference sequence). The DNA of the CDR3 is TGCAGTGCTACTATGGGGGAGACCCAGTACTTC. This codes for CSATMGETQYF.

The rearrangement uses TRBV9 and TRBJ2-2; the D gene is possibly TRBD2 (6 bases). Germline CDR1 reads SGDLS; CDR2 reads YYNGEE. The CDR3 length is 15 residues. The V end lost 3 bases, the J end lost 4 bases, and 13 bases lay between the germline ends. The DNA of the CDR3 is TGTGCCAGCAGCGGCCGGGAGTCGTCCACCGGGGAGCTGTTTTTT. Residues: CASSGRESSTGELFF.

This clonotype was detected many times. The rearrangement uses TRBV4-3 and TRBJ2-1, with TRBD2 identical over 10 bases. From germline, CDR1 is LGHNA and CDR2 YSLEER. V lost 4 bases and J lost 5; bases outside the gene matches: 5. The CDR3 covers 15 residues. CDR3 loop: CASSPHSGGNNEQFF. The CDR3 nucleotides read TGCGCCAGCAGCCCGCATAGCGGGGGGAACAATGAGCAGTTCTTC.

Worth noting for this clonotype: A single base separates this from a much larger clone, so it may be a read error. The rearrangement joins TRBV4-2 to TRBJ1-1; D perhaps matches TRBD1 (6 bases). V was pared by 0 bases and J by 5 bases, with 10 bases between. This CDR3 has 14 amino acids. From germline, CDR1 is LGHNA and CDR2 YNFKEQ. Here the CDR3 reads CASSQEGAKTEAFF. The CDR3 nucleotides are TGTGCCAGCAGCCAAGAGGGGGCGAAGACTGAAGCTTTCTTT.

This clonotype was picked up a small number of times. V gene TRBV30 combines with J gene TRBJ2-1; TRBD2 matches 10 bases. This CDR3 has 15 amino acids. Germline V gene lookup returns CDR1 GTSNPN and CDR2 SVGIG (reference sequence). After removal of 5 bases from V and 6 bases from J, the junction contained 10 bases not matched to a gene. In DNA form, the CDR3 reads TGTGCCTGGGACACCTCTAGCGGGAGAGGCAATGAGCAGTTCTTC. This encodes CAWDTSSGRGNEQFF.

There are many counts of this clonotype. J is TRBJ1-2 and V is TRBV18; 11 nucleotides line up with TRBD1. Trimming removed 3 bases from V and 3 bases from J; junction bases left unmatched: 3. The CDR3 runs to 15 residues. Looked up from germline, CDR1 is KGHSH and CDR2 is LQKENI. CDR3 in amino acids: CASSPPGQGDYGYTF. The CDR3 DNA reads TGTGCCAGCTCACCGCCGGGACAGGGGGACTATGGCTACACCTTC.

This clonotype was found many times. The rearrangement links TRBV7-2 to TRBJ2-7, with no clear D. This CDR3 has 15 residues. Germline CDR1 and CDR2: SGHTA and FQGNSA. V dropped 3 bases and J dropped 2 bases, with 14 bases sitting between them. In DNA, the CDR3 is TGTGCCAGCAGCTTCCCTCCGGGTACAACCTACGAGCAGTACTTC. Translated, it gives CASSFPPGTTYEQYF.

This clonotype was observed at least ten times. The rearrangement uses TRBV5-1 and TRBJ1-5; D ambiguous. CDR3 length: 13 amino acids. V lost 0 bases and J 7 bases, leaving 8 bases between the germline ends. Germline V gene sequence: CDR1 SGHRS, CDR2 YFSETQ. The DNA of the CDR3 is TGCGCCAGCAGCTTGGAGGGTCGCCAGCCCCAGCATTTT. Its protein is CASSLEGRQPQHF.

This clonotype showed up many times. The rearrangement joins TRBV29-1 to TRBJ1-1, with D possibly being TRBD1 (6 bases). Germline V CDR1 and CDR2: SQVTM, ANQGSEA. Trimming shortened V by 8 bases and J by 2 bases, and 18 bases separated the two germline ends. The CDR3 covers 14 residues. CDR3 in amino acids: CSMTAGASNTEAFF. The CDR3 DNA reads TGCAGCATGACGGCGGGGGCAAGTAACACTGAAGCTTTCTTT.

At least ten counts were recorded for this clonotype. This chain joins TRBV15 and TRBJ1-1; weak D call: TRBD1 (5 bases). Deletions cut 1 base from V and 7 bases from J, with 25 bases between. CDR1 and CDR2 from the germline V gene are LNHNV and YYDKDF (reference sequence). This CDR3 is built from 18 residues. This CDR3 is CATSRGFSPGLDGVEAFF. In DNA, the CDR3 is TGTGCCACCAGCAGAGGGTTCTCACCGGGACTCGATGGGGTTGAAGCTTTCTTT.

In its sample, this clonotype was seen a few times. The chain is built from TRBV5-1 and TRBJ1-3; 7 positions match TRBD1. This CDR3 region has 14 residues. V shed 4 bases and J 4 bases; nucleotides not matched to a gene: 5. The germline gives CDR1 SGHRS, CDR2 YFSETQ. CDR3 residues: CASSPQGGGNTIYF. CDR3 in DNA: TGCGCCAGCAGCCCCCAAGGGGGCGGAAACACCATATATTTT.

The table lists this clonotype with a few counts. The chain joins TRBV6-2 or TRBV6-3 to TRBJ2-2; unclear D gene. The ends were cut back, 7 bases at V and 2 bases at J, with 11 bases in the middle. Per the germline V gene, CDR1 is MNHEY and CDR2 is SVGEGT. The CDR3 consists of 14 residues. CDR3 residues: CASTRTGNTGELFF. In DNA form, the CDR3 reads TGTGCCAGCACTCGGACGGGTAACACCGGGGAGCTGTTTTTT.

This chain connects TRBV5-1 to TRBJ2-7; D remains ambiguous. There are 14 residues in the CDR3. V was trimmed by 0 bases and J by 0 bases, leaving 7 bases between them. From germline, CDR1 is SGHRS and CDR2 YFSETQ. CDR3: CASSLEQSSYEQYF. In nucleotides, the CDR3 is TGCGCCAGCAGCTTGGAACAAAGCTCCTACGAGCAGTACTTC.

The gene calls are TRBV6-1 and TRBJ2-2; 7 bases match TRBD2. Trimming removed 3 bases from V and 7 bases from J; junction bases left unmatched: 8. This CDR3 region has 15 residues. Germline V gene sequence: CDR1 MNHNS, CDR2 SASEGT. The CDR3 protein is CASSDLSGIVGELFF. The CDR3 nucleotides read TGTGCCAGCAGTGACCTGAGCGGGATCGTCGGGGAGCTGTTTTTT.

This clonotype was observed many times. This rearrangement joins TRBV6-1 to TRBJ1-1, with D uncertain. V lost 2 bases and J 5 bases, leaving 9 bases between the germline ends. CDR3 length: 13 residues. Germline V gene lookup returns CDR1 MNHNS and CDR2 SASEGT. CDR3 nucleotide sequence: TGTGCCAGCAGTGAACTTCTTTGGACTGAAGCTTTCTTT. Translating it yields CASSELLWTEAFF.

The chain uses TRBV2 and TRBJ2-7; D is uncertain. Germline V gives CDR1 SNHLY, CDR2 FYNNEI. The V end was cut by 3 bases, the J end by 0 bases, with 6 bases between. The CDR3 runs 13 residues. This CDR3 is CASSDVPSYEQYF. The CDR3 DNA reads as TGTGCCAGCAGTGATGTCCCCTCCTACGAGCAGTACTTC.

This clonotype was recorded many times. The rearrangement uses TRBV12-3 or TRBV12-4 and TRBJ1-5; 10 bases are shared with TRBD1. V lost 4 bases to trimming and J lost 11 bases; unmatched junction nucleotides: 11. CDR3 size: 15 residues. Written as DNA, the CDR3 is TGTGCCAGCAGTTCGCTCGGGACAGGGGAAGTGGCCCAGCATTTT. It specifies CASSSLGTGEVAQHF.